This is a list of T cell receptor beta chains from one sample in a study of cytomegalovirus exposure and HLA in healthy donors. Repertoires were generated with immunoSEQ multiplex PCR, while TCRdb's copy carries only in-frame clones and drops some. Counted here are about 280,000 clones, 80% to 90% occurring once; the ten biggest clones make up approximately 2%. The sequenced sample was PBMCs. Every receptor here comes from a woman in her late teens or twenties in good health and CMV-seronegative. CDR3s include the opening cysteine and the closing phenylalanine or tryptophan. A D gene is named only where the DNA matches it firmly. The listing skips clone size in some rows; elsewhere it reads once, few, many or a size class.

v_gene,abundance,j_gene,d_gene,CDR3nt,CDR3aa
TRBV7-2,-,TRBJ2-5,TRBD2,TGTGCCAGCAGCCCCCGGGGGCGGGGGGTGGAGACCCAGTACTTC,CASSPRGRGVETQYF
TRBV6-6,-,TRBJ2-7,-,TGTGCCAGCAGTTACCAGGGCCCCTACGAGCAGTACTTC,CASSYQGPYEQYF
TRBV6-1,once,TRBJ1-4,-,TGTGCCAGCAGTGACGACAGCCGACGCCCTAATGAAAAACTGTTTTTT,CASSDDSRRPNEKLFF
TRBV10-1,-,TRBJ2-2,-,TGCGCCAGCAGTGATGGGCAGGGTTACACCGGGGAGCTGTTTTTT,CASSDGQGYTGELFF
TRBV2,-,TRBJ1-1,-,TGTGCCAGCGAAACCCAGGGTGGTTTCGCTGAAGCTTTCTTT,CASETQGGFAEAFF
TRBV2,-,TRBJ1-1,TRBD1,TGTGCCAGCAGTGAAGTAGGACAGGGGAACACTGAAGCTTTCTTT,CASSEVGQGNTEAFF
TRBV6-5,-,TRBJ1-4,TRBD1,TGTGCCAGCAGTTCATCCGGGACAGGGGGACCGCGGCTGTTTTTT,CASSSSGTGGPRLFF
TRBV2,-,TRBJ2-6,-,TGTGCCAGCAGTGAATGGGGCGGGGCCGGGGCCAACGTCCTGACTTTC,CASSEWGGAGANVLTF
TRBV19,-,TRBJ1-1,TRBD1,TGTGCCAGTAGTATAGTTGGACAGGGAGACACTGAAGCTTTCTTT,CASSIVGQGDTEAFF
TRBV11-1,few,TRBJ2-5,TRBD2,TGTGCCAGCAGCCATGGGACTAGCGGGGGGAACGGAGGAGAGACCCAGTACTTC,CASSHGTSGGNGGETQYF
TRBV6-5,-,TRBJ1-3,TRBD1,TGTGCCAGCAGCTCCCCTCGGGAGGGACAGATGGCCATATATTTT,CASSSPREGQMAIYF
TRBV10-3,-,TRBJ2-7,TRBD1,TGTGCCGTTAAACCGGGACAGGGGGAGGACAAGCAGTACTTC,CAVKPGQGEDKQYF
TRBV9,-,TRBJ1-3,TRBD1,TGTGCCAGCAGCCAAACAGGGGTTCCGACTGGAAACACCATATATTTT,CASSQTGVPTGNTIYF
TRBV5-6,once,TRBJ2-6,-,TGTGCCAGCAGCTTGGGGGAGAGGAGGGCCAACGTCCTGACTTTC,CASSLGERRANVLTF
TRBV25-1,-,TRBJ1-5,TRBD1,TGTGCCAGCCGGTCCGGGACAGCACAGCCCCAGCATTTT,CASRSGTAQPQHF
TRBV6-1,-,TRBJ2-7,TRBD1,TGTGCCAGCAGTCGGACAGGGACCTACGAGCAGTACTTC,CASSRTGTYEQYF
TRBV2,-,TRBJ2-7,TRBD2,TGTGCCAGCCCCCCCTCCGCCGGGGCGGGAGGCGAGCAGTACTTC,CASPPSAGAGGEQYF
TRBV2,-,TRBJ1-5,TRBD1,TGTGCCAGCAGTCAACAGGGGAATCAGCCCCAGCATTTT,CASSQQGNQPQHF
TRBV27,-,TRBJ2-7,TRBD2,TGTGCCAGCAGTTTACGGAGGGAGGGTTCCGAGCAGTACTTC,CASSLRREGSEQYF
TRBV19,-,TRBJ2-6,TRBD2,TGTGCCAGTAGGCCGGGACTAGTTTCTGGGGCCAACGTCCTGACTTTC,CASRPGLVSGANVLTF
TRBV6-5,-,TRBJ1-1,-,TGTGCCAGCAGTCCTCCGGGACAGAACACTGAAGCTTTCTTT,CASSPPGQNTEAFF
TRBV30,-,TRBJ2-7,-,TGTGCCTGGAGGGACAGCTACGAGCAGTACTTC,CAWRDSYEQYF
TRBV5-6,-,TRBJ2-1,TRBD1,TGTGCCAGCAGCTTGGCCGAGGAGACAGGGGCAATAAGGCTTGATTGGTTCTTC,CASSLAEETGAIRLDWFF
TRBV7-8,-,TRBJ1-5,-,TGTGCCAGCAGCTTAGAATGGATTGACCGCGGGCAGCCCCAGCATTTT,CASSLEWIDRGQPQHF
TRBV30,-,TRBJ1-1,-,TGTGCCTGGAGGGAACAGGGATGGGGAACTGAAGCTTTCTTT,CAWREQGWGTEAFF
TRBV18,-,TRBJ1-3,-,TGTGCCAGCTCCGAGACAGGCTCTGGAAACACCATATATTTT,CASSETGSGNTIYF
TRBV2,-,TRBJ2-7,-,TGTGCCAGCAAAGTTGAGGGAAAAGGTGAGCAGTACTTC,CASKVEGKGEQYF
TRBV10-2,-,TRBJ2-5,-,TGCGCCAGCAGTCTCGAGTCCCTCCCAGGGGAGACCCAGTACTTC,CASSLESLPGETQYF
TRBV9,-,TRBJ1-4,-,TGTGCCAGCAGCCCCCGGTTCGGGGATGAAAAACTGTTTTTT,CASSPRFGDEKLFF